This entry features one T cell receptor beta chain sequence. Its antigen remains unidentified. Germline V gene lookup returns CDR1 SGHTA and CDR2 FQGNSA. Deletions cut 5 bases from V and 2 bases from J, with 10 bases between. This CDR3 has 14 residues. The data stem from a study of cytomegalovirus exposure and HLA in healthy donors. Points from the study as a whole: Donors were assumed by presence/absence analyses to have roughly uniform sequencing depth. Later analysis revealed greater clonal expansion in HLA-associated TCR beta chains than in equally common others. In a later analysis, a missense DCLRE1C variant was linked to TCR beta V- and J-gene trimming.

The primer mix had 60 Vbeta and 13 Jbeta primers. Profiled with immunoSEQ multiplex PCR; TCRdb holds only in-frame clones, not every one. The sample records about 130,000 clones, around 83% being singletons. This chain uses TRBV7-2 with TRBJ2-1; a possible D gene is TRBD1 (5 bases). The material sequenced was PBMCs. This receptor was taken from a girl aged 2 to 10 in good health and CMV-seronegative. The CDR3 DNA sequence: TGTGCCAGCAGCATCGACAGTCCCTACAATGAGCAGTTCTTC. As protein: CASSIDSPYNEQFF.